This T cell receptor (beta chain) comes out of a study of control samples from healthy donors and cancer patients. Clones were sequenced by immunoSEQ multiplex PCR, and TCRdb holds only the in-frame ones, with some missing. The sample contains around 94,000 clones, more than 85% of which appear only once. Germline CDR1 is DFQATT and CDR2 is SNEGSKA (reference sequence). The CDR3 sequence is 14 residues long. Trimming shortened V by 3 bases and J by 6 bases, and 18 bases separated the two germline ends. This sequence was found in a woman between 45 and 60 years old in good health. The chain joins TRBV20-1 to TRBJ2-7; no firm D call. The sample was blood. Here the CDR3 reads CSASLTSRMGEQYF. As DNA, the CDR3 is TGCAGTGCTAGTTTGACCAGCAGAATGGGCGAGCAGTACTTC.